These 28 T cell receptor beta chains came from one sample sequenced in a study of T-cell reconstitution after alpha-beta-depleted transplantation in children. TCRbeta library preparation incorporated unique molecular identifiers. TCRdb reanalysed the PCR reads using MiXCR and keeps one entry per CDR3 protein. Here the sample spans 440,000 or so distinct CDR3 sequences, roughly 11% being singletons. This sample comprised PBMCs from the stem cell graft donor, obtained from the stem cell graft. The receptors originated from a human donor who donated a stem cell graft to a child with acute myeloid leukemia.

The V gene is TRBV7-2, the J gene TRBJ2-7; D may be TRBD2 (5 bases). The V gene's germline CDR1 is SGHTA and CDR2 FQGNSA. Trimming removed 5 bases at V and 3 bases at J, with 14 bases between. CDR3 size: 14 residues. The CDR3 sequence is CASSAGRGGYEQYF. The CDR3 DNA is TGTGCCAGCAGCGCCGGACGAGGAGGCTACGAGCAGTACTTC.

This clonotype has a handful of counts. The gene calls are TRBV20-1 and TRBJ2-3, with TRBD2 matching over 11 bases. The CDR3 runs to 15 residues. J lost 3 bases, V lost 1 base, and 3 bases had no gene match. In germline, CDR1 is DFQATT, CDR2 SNEGSKA (reference sequence). Written as DNA, the CDR3 is TGCAGTGCTAGAGCTAGCGGGAGGTCGACAGATACGCAGTATTTT. Its protein product is CSARASGRSTDTQYF.

This clonotype has a handful of counts. The V gene is TRBV14, the J gene TRBJ2-5, with 10 bases that match TRBD1. The V segment lost 6 bases and the J segment 9 bases; nucleotides outside the gene matches: 10. Per the germline V gene, CDR1 is SGHDN and CDR2 is FVKESK. The CDR3 runs 14 residues. The CDR3 DNA reads TGTGCCAGCAGTCCGGACAGGGGGGGCCCAGCCCAGTACTTC. It yields the protein CASSPDRGGPAQYF.

The rearrangement links TRBV15 to TRBJ2-7, with a possible D match to TRBD2 (6 bases). V dropped 5 bases and J dropped 2 bases, with 16 bases sitting between them. CDR3 length: 15 residues. Germline V gene sequence: CDR1 LNHNV, CDR2 YYDKDF (reference sequence). The CDR3 here is CATSSRFTSPYEQYF. Here the CDR3 DNA reads TGTGCCACCAGCTCCCGGTTCACTAGCCCCTACGAGCAGTACTTC.

J is TRBJ2-1 and V is TRBV6-5; D is perhaps TRBD1 (6 bases). Per germline, CDR1 MNHEY and CDR2 SVGAGI. Trimming shortened V by 6 bases and J by 6 bases, and 18 bases separated the two germline ends. The length of the CDR3 is 15 residues. This CDR3 is CASSYRQAPVNEQFF. The CDR3, as DNA: TGTGCCAGCAGCTACAGACAGGCACCAGTCAATGAGCAGTTCTTC.

The rearrangement uses TRBV3-1 and TRBJ1-5, with 7 positions matching TRBD1. Germline V gene data show CDR1 as LGHDT and CDR2 as YNNKEL (reference sequence). CDR3 length: 16 residues. V was clipped by 1 base and J by 1 base; unmatched bases: 4. CDR3 DNA: TGTGCCAGCAGCCAAGGGACAGGAGGGAGCAATCAGCCCCAGCATTTT. This codes for CASSQGTGGSNQPQHF.

The chain has TRBV19 and TRBJ2-1; 14 bases align to TRBD2. Unmatched junction bases numbered 4, after V lost 1 base and J lost 5 bases. This CDR3 comprises 17 residues. Germline CDR1 and CDR2: LNHDA and SQIVND (reference sequence). The CDR3 nucleotides are TGTGCCAGTAGTATAGGGACTAGCGGGGGGATCCACAATGAGCAGTTCTTC. Protein product: CASSIGTSGGIHNEQFF.

The chain couples TRBV12-3 or TRBV12-4 to TRBJ1-5; D is unresolved. This CDR3 comprises 13 residues. Deletions cut 6 bases from V and 4 bases from J, with 10 bases between. In DNA form, the CDR3 reads TGTGCCAGCAGGTCCGGGCAAAATCAGCCCCAGCATTTT. It is translated as CASRSGQNQPQHF.

V gene TRBV5-1 combines with J gene TRBJ2-7; TRBD2 agrees at 14 bases. Germline lookup yields CDR1 SGHRS and CDR2 YFSETQ. The CDR3 has 16 residues. With V trimmed by 0 bases and J by 3 bases, 2 bases remained unmatched. DNA for the CDR3: TGCGCCAGCAGCTTGGGGGGGACTAGCGGGAGCTACGAGCAGTACTTC. Amino acid sequence: CASSLGGTSGSYEQYF. The whole variable domain, filled in from reference TRBV5-1 and TRBJ2-7, reads KAGVTQTPRYLIKTRGQQVTLSCSPISGHRSVSWYQQTPGQGLQFLFEYFSETQRNKGNFPGRFSGRQFSNSRSEMNVSTLELGDSALYLCASSLGGTSGSYEQYFGPGTRLTVT.

This clonotype showed up just a few times. This may arise from a read error, as a much more abundant clone is one base away. The chain employs TRBV7-6 and TRBJ2-3; D gene uncertain. Per germline, CDR1 SGHVS and CDR2 FNYEAQ. V lost 5 bases and J 2 bases, leaving 5 bases between the germline ends. This CDR3 is 12 amino acids long. The CDR3 DNA sequence: TGTGCCAGCAGCCCCCACACAGATACGCAGTATTTT. It encodes CASSPHTDTQYF.

This clonotype was observed a few times. V gene TRBV12-3 or TRBV12-4 combines with J gene TRBJ2-5; unclear D gene. V was shortened by 7 bases and J by 2 bases, with 11 bases between the two germline ends. The CDR3 sequence is 13 residues long. CDR3 residues: CASKQGLQETQYF. DNA for the CDR3: TGTGCCAGCAAACAAGGGCTGCAAGAGACCCAGTACTTC.

This clonotype has a handful of counts. The V gene is TRBV10-3, the J gene TRBJ2-2; TRBD1 is a possible D gene (5 bases). The CDR3 sequence is 13 residues long. V was pared by 3 bases and J by 6 bases, with 8 bases between. CDR1 ENHRY and CDR2 SYGVKD come from the germline V gene. The CDR3 sequence is CAISESRAGELFF. In DNA form, the CDR3 reads TGTGCCATCAGTGAAAGCAGGGCCGGGGAGCTGTTTTTT.

CDR3 loop: CASSCRGPNQETQYF. The CDR3 nucleotides read TGTGCCAGCAGCTGCAGGGGGCCCAACCAAGAGACCCAGTACTTC. This sequence joins TRBV7-9 and TRBJ2-5; 8 bases agree with TRBD1. This CDR3 has 15 residues. Germline V gene lookup returns CDR1 SEHNR and CDR2 FQNEAQ (reference sequence). V was pared by 4 bases and J by 0 bases, with 4 bases of the junction left unmatched.

This chain connects TRBV27 to TRBJ2-1, with 10 bases lining up with TRBD2. With V trimmed by 5 bases and J by 7 bases, 5 bases remained unmatched. This CDR3 spans 14 amino acids. Germline-derived CDR1 and CDR2 are MNHEY and SMNVEV (reference sequence). The CDR3 DNA reads as TGTGCCAGCAGTACACCGGGACTAGCGAATGAGCAGTTCTTC. Residues: CASSTPGLANEQFF.

This clonotype was counted a few times. The chain carries TRBV6-2 or TRBV6-3 and TRBJ2-2; 8 nucleotides match TRBD1. The J segment lost 1 base and the V segment lost 6 bases, leaving 7 bases of the junction unmatched. Germline V gives CDR1 MNHEY, CDR2 SVGEGT. The CDR3 runs to 16 residues. The CDR3 reads CASRRPGTGNTGELFF. The CDR3 region has the DNA TGTGCCAGCAGACGTCCCGGGACAGGGAACACCGGGGAGCTGTTTTTT.

This clonotype was found many times. The chain is built from TRBV7-2 and TRBJ2-3; D is undetermined. Germline-derived CDR1 and CDR2 are SGHTA and FQGNSA. V lost 10 bases and J 4 bases, leaving 18 bases between the germline ends. The CDR3 loop spans 14 amino acids. The CDR3 is CATLLTPRSDTQYF. For the CDR3, the DNA is TGTGCCACCCTGTTAACCCCGCGCTCAGATACGCAGTATTTT.

In this sample, this clonotype turned up a few times. The V call is TRBV20-1, the J call TRBJ2-3, with 8 positions matching TRBD2. The ends lost 1 base at V and 5 bases at J; junction bases unmatched: 8. Germline assignment: CDR1 DFQATT and CDR2 SNEGSKA (reference sequence). The CDR3 is 15 amino acids. CDR3 nucleotide sequence: TGCAGTGCTAGAGTCCCGGGAGGGCCCGGAGATACGCAGTATTTT. It yields the protein CSARVPGGPGDTQYF.

The rearrangement uses TRBV20-1 and TRBJ2-1; 10 bases line up with TRBD2. Germline V gives CDR1 DFQATT, CDR2 SNEGSKA (reference sequence). The ends lost 3 bases at V and 8 bases at J; junction bases unmatched: 7. The CDR3 spans 14 residues. CDR3 sequence reads: CSARGGTSEDEQFF. CDR3 DNA: TGCAGTGCTAGGGGGGGGACTAGCGAGGATGAGCAGTTCTTC.

This clonotype was counted a few times. J is TRBJ2-1 and V is TRBV2, with 12 bases that match TRBD2. CDR1 and CDR2 from the germline V gene are SNHLY and FYNNEI. J was trimmed by 6 bases and V by 2 bases; bases with no gene match: 5. CDR3 size: 16 residues. The CDR3 region has the DNA TGTGCCAGCAGTGAACGGGAGGGACTAGCGGGCAATGAGCAGTTCTTC. Its protein product is CASSEREGLAGNEQFF.

This rearrangement joins TRBV5-1 to TRBJ2-1; D possibly corresponds to TRBD1 (6 bases). From germline, CDR1 is SGHRS and CDR2 YFSETQ. Between the trimmed V and J ends, which lost 5 bases and 3 bases, there was a span of 21 bases. The CDR3 consists of 17 residues. This CDR3 is CASSSQAGETSYNEQFF. The CDR3 DNA reads TGCGCCAGCAGTTCCCAAGCAGGGGAAACGAGCTACAATGAGCAGTTCTTC.

About this clonotype itself: A read error is possible here, since a much larger clone lies one base away. The CDR3 region is CDSSLGGLKETQYF. The CDR3 coding sequence is TGTGACAGCAGCTTAGGGGGACTAAAAGAGACCCAGTACTTC. The rearrangement uses TRBV7-2 and TRBJ2-5; D perhaps matches TRBD2 (7 bases). The CDR3 extends over 14 amino acids. Germline CDR1 and CDR2: SGHTA and FQGNSA. Based on the CDR3 plus reference TRBV7-2 and TRBJ2-5, the full variable domain is GAGVSQSPSNKVTEKGKDVELRCDPISGHTALYWYRQSLGQGLEFLIYFQGNSAPDKSGLPSDRFSAERTGGSVSTLTIQRTQQEDSAVYLCDSSLGGLKETQYFGPGTRLLVL.

The V gene is TRBV20-1, the J gene TRBJ2-3; 14 nucleotides align to TRBD2. CDR1 and CDR2 from the germline V gene are DFQATT and SNEGSKA (reference sequence). With V trimmed by 4 bases and J by 2 bases, 2 bases remained unmatched. CDR3 size: 15 residues. CDR3 residues: CSAMGLAGATDTQYF. The CDR3 bases are TGCAGTGCTATGGGACTAGCGGGAGCCACAGATACGCAGTATTTT.

This clonotype has only a few counts. The V and J genes are TRBV12-3 or TRBV12-4 and TRBJ2-3; possible D gene TRBD2, 5 bases. The CDR3 has 18 amino acids. The ends were cut back, 4 bases at V and 1 base at J, with 21 bases in the middle. The CDR3 is CASSSSRNYRRGTDTQYF. CDR3 DNA: TGTGCCAGCAGTTCCTCCCGGAATTACCGGCGGGGCACAGATACGCAGTATTTT.

This clonotype was counted only a few times. The chain uses TRBV6-1 and TRBJ2-5; TRBD2 agrees at 12 bases. There are 17 residues in the CDR3. Germline trimming cut 6 bases from V and 5 bases from J; bases unmatched to any gene: 13. Germline V gene sequence: CDR1 MNHNS, CDR2 SASEGT. The CDR3 coding sequence is TGTGCCAGCAGACGCACCCCAACTAGCGGGAGGTTGGAGACCCAGTACTTC. Its protein product is CASRRTPTSGRLETQYF.

V usage is TRBV5-1 and J usage is TRBJ2-2; 15 nucleotides match TRBD2. CDR1 and CDR2 (germline): SGHRS, YFSETQ. The CDR3 contains 19 residues. The V and J ends lost 0 bases and 1 base, in that order; junction bases with no gene match: 4. The CDR3 coding sequence is TGCGCCAGCAGCTTGGTGGGACTAGCGGGAGGCCGGAACACCGGGGAGCTGTTTTTT. It encodes CASSLVGLAGGRNTGELFF.

The chain combines TRBV7-2 with TRBJ2-7; perhaps TRBD1 as D (6 bases). V was pared by 5 bases and J by 2 bases, with 13 bases between. The length of the CDR3 is 14 residues. Germline CDR1 reads SGHTA; CDR2 reads FQGNSA. In DNA form, the CDR3 reads TGTGCCAGCAGCGAAAGACAGGTTACCTACGAGCAGTACGTC. Protein: CASSERQVTYEQYV.

There are many counts of this clonotype. The chain uses TRBV10-1 and TRBJ2-2; 11 bases fit TRBD2. The CDR3 spans 16 residues. The junction had 8 bases not matched to a gene; V was cut back by 7 bases and J by 4 bases. In germline, CDR1 is WNHNN, CDR2 SYGVQD (reference sequence). DNA for the CDR3: TGCGCCAGCACGGCTAGCGGGGGGCCGGGCACCGGGGAGCTGTTTTTT. Protein sequence: CASTASGGPGTGELFF.

This clonotype was seen only a few times. The J gene is TRBJ2-1, the V gene TRBV7-3, with 13 bases identical to TRBD2. J lost 7 bases, V lost 5 bases, and 5 bases had no gene match. Germline loops: CDR1 SGHTA, CDR2 FQGTGA. CDR3 size: 15 residues. CDR3 sequence reads: CASSVLAGGENEQFF. In DNA form, the CDR3 reads TGTGCCAGCAGCGTACTAGCGGGAGGGGAAAATGAGCAGTTCTTC.